These T cell receptor beta chains were read from a single sample in a study of blood T cell repertoires in COVID-19. TCRdb keeps only in-frame clones here, not all; method: immunoSEQ multiplex PCR. The table lists tens of thousands of clones, approximately 86% of them singletons, with 4.5% to 5% in the top ten. The sample was peripheral blood. The receptors here all came from a man in his sixties with acute or convalescent COVID-19. Each CDR3 is given with its conserved first and last residue. Each record gives: D gene, V gene, clone size, J gene, CDR3 protein, CDR3 DNA. D genes are given only for firm matches. Part of the rows lack a size; the others show once, few, many or a class for expanded clones.

d_gene: -; v_gene: TRBV28; abundance: -; j_gene: TRBJ1-6; CDR3aa: CASSPWGRRNSPLHF; CDR3nt: TGTGCCAGCAGTCCCTGGGGCAGGAGAAATTCACCCCTCCACTTT
d_gene: -; v_gene: TRBV5-4; abundance: once; j_gene: TRBJ2-5; CDR3aa: CASSAIGSRETQYF; CDR3nt: TGTGCCAGCAGCGCTATCGGGAGCAGGGAGACCCAGTACTTC
d_gene: TRBD1; v_gene: TRBV5-1; abundance: -; j_gene: TRBJ1-1; CDR3aa: CASSPRTGDTEAFF; CDR3nt: TGCGCCAGCAGCCCGAGGACAGGCGACACTGAAGCTTTCTTT
d_gene: -; v_gene: TRBV6-1; abundance: few; j_gene: TRBJ1-2; CDR3aa: CASSEPGQRYGYTF; CDR3nt: TGTGCCAGCAGTGAGCCGGGACAACGTTATGGCTACACCTTC
d_gene: TRBD2; v_gene: TRBV27; abundance: -; j_gene: TRBJ2-7; CDR3aa: CASSSPGLARYEQYF; CDR3nt: TGTGCCAGCTCATCACCGGGACTAGCACGCTACGAGCAGTACTTC
d_gene: -; v_gene: TRBV28; abundance: -; j_gene: TRBJ1-3; CDR3aa: CASSRPQGGGNTIYF; CDR3nt: TGTGCCAGCAGTCGCCCCCAAGGCGGTGGAAACACCATATATTTT
d_gene: TRBD1; v_gene: TRBV2; abundance: -; j_gene: TRBJ1-6; CDR3aa: CASSGQGLDNSPLHF; CDR3nt: TGTGCCAGCAGCGGACAGGGTTTGGATAATTCACCCCTCCACTTT
d_gene: -; v_gene: TRBV6-1; abundance: -; j_gene: TRBJ1-1; CDR3aa: CASSESYRSNTEAFF; CDR3nt: TGTGCCAGCAGTGAAAGTTACAGATCGAACACTGAAGCTTTCTTT
d_gene: -; v_gene: TRBV30; abundance: -; j_gene: TRBJ1-4; CDR3aa: CAWSKGETAFNEKLFF; CDR3nt: TGTGCCTGGAGTAAGGGGGAGACAGCCTTTAATGAAAAACTGTTTTTT
d_gene: -; v_gene: TRBV11-2; abundance: -; j_gene: TRBJ2-1; CDR3aa: CASSTPMRVRWFF; CDR3nt: TGTGCCAGCAGTACCCCTATGAGAGTTCGGTGGTTCTTC
d_gene: -; v_gene: TRBV28; abundance: once; j_gene: TRBJ1-5; CDR3aa: CASSTPGQPQHF; CDR3nt: TGTGCCAGCAGTACCCCGGGGCAGCCCCAGCATTTT
d_gene: -; v_gene: TRBV6-5; abundance: -; j_gene: TRBJ1-4; CDR3aa: CASSYLGEGLWEKLFF; CDR3nt: TGTGCCAGCAGTTACCTAGGGGAAGGGTTATGGGAAAAACTGTTTTTT
d_gene: -; v_gene: TRBV7-8; abundance: -; j_gene: TRBJ1-4; CDR3aa: CASSSALRTNEKLFF; CDR3nt: TGTGCCAGCAGCTCAGCTTTGAGGACTAATGAAAAACTGTTTTTT
d_gene: -; v_gene: TRBV2; abundance: -; j_gene: TRBJ1-1; CDR3aa: CASSRTAGETEAFF; CDR3nt: TGTGCCAGCAGCCGGACAGCCGGGGAGACTGAAGCTTTCTTT
d_gene: -; v_gene: TRBV19; abundance: -; j_gene: TRBJ1-6; CDR3aa: CASSIVWATDSPLHF; CDR3nt: TGTGCCAGTAGTATAGTTTGGGCGACGGATTCACCCCTCCACTTT
d_gene: TRBD2; v_gene: TRBV13; abundance: once; j_gene: TRBJ2-7; CDR3aa: CASSFSGVSYEQYF; CDR3nt: TGTGCCAGCAGCTTTAGCGGGGTCTCCTACGAGCAGTACTTC
d_gene: -; v_gene: TRBV6-5; abundance: -; j_gene: TRBJ2-1; CDR3aa: CASSSDRLAQANEQFF; CDR3nt: TGTGCCAGCAGTTCCGACAGGCTCGCTCAAGCTAATGAGCAGTTCTTC
d_gene: -; v_gene: TRBV6-6; abundance: many; j_gene: TRBJ1-6; CDR3aa: CASSPPRGDSYNSPLHF; CDR3nt: TGTGCCAGCAGTCCCCCGCGGGGCGACTCCTATAATTCACCCCTCCACTTT
d_gene: -; v_gene: TRBV29-1; abundance: -; j_gene: TRBJ1-2; CDR3aa: CSVEDLPANYGYTF; CDR3nt: TGCAGCGTTGAAGATCTCCCAGCTAACTATGGCTACACCTTC
d_gene: TRBD2; v_gene: TRBV7-9; abundance: -; j_gene: TRBJ2-1; CDR3aa: CASSGAGTSGVGGQFF; CDR3nt: TGTGCCAGCAGCGGTGCCGGGACTAGCGGGGTGGGAGGGCAGTTCTTC
d_gene: -; v_gene: TRBV19; abundance: -; j_gene: TRBJ2-3; CDR3aa: CASSIAPQGNTQYF; CDR3nt: TGTGCCAGTAGTATCGCCCCGCAGGGAAATACGCAGTATTTT
d_gene: TRBD1; v_gene: TRBV5-1; abundance: -; j_gene: TRBJ2-7; CDR3aa: CASSLFGTAQQEQYF; CDR3nt: TGCGCCAGCAGCTTGTTCGGGACAGCCCAACAGGAGCAGTACTTC
d_gene: TRBD2; v_gene: TRBV6-6; abundance: few; j_gene: TRBJ2-7; CDR3aa: CASSLSPTSDYEQYF; CDR3nt: TGTGCCAGCAGTCTTTCCCCGACTAGCGACTACGAGCAGTACTTC
d_gene: TRBD1; v_gene: TRBV27; abundance: -; j_gene: TRBJ1-6; CDR3aa: CASSLSAGTGNSPLHF; CDR3nt: TGTGCCAGCAGTTTATCGGCCGGGACAGGGAATTCACCCCTCCACTTT
d_gene: TRBD1; v_gene: TRBV30; abundance: -; j_gene: TRBJ1-3; CDR3aa: CAWTPLGTVLSGNTIYF; CDR3nt: TGTGCCTGGACCCCCTTAGGGACAGTGCTCTCTGGAAACACCATATATTTT
d_gene: -; v_gene: TRBV27; abundance: -; j_gene: TRBJ2-1; CDR3aa: CARGQNEQFF; CDR3nt: TGTGCCAGAGGACAGAATGAGCAGTTCTTC
d_gene: TRBD2; v_gene: TRBV5-1; abundance: -; j_gene: TRBJ2-5; CDR3aa: CATTPGLAGETQYF; CDR3nt: TGCGCCACCACACCGGGACTAGCGGGAGAGACCCAGTACTTC
d_gene: -; v_gene: TRBV29-1; abundance: -; j_gene: TRBJ2-4; CDR3aa: CSVAGAQNIQYF; CDR3nt: TGCAGCGTAGCAGGGGCTCAAAACATTCAGTACTTC
d_gene: TRBD2; v_gene: TRBV3-1/TRBV3-2; abundance: once; j_gene: TRBJ2-1; CDR3aa: CASSRAATKLSGSGGNEQFF; CDR3nt: TGTGCCAGCAGCCGGGCAGCGACCAAGCTAAGCGGGAGCGGGGGCAATGAGCAGTTCTTC
d_gene: TRBD1; v_gene: TRBV5-6; abundance: -; j_gene: TRBJ2-6; CDR3aa: CASSPGTGGSGANVLTF; CDR3nt: TGTGCCAGCAGCCCCGGGACAGGGGGCTCTGGGGCCAACGTCCTGACTTTC
d_gene: -; v_gene: TRBV5-1; abundance: -; j_gene: TRBJ2-3; CDR3aa: CASSTGGPDTQYF; CDR3nt: TGCGCCAGCAGCACGGGGGGCCCAGATACGCAGTATTTT
d_gene: -; v_gene: TRBV3-1/TRBV3-2; abundance: -; j_gene: TRBJ1-2; CDR3aa: CASSPGPGGYGYTF; CDR3nt: TGTGCCAGCAGCCCAGGTCCTGGAGGCTATGGCTACACCTTC
d_gene: -; v_gene: TRBV28; abundance: -; j_gene: TRBJ1-1; CDR3aa: CASSLTQVNTEAFF; CDR3nt: TGTGCCAGCAGTTTAACTCAGGTGAACACTGAAGCTTTCTTT
d_gene: -; v_gene: TRBV5-1; abundance: -; j_gene: TRBJ1-1; CDR3aa: CASSWGTQNRDTEAFF; CDR3nt: TGCGCCAGCAGCTGGGGGACACAAAACCGCGACACTGAAGCTTTCTTT
d_gene: TRBD2; v_gene: TRBV28; abundance: once; j_gene: TRBJ2-2; CDR3aa: CAVRLAGNTGELFF; CDR3nt: TGTGCCGTTCGACTAGCGGGGAACACCGGGGAGCTGTTTTTT
d_gene: TRBD1; v_gene: TRBV24-1; abundance: -; j_gene: TRBJ1-1; CDR3aa: CATSDGDSEAFF; CDR3nt: TGTGCCACCAGTGATGGGGACAGCGAAGCTTTCTTT
d_gene: TRBD2; v_gene: TRBV25-1; abundance: once; j_gene: TRBJ2-7; CDR3aa: CASKGVGRYEQYF; CDR3nt: TGTGCCAGCAAAGGGGTCGGGAGGTACGAGCAGTACTTC
d_gene: -; v_gene: TRBV5-1; abundance: -; j_gene: TRBJ1-1; CDR3aa: CASSLMVGGRSEAFF; CDR3nt: TGCGCCAGCAGCTTGATGGTAGGTGGCAGGTCTGAAGCTTTCTTT
d_gene: -; v_gene: TRBV5-1; abundance: -; j_gene: TRBJ1-1; CDR3aa: CASSEQGSGGTEAFF; CDR3nt: TGCGCCAGCAGCGAACAGGGCTCGGGTGGCACTGAAGCTTTCTTT
d_gene: -; v_gene: TRBV4-1; abundance: -; j_gene: TRBJ1-1; CDR3aa: CASSDDSTLTMNTEAFF; CDR3nt: TGCGCCAGCAGCGATGACAGTACCCTTACTATGAACACTGAAGCTTTCTTT
d_gene: TRBD1; v_gene: TRBV6-5; abundance: few; j_gene: TRBJ1-5; CDR3aa: CASKTGGFTNQPQHF; CDR3nt: TGTGCCAGCAAGACAGGGGGCTTTACCAATCAGCCCCAGCATTTT
d_gene: -; v_gene: TRBV5-5; abundance: -; j_gene: TRBJ1-2; CDR3aa: CASSTTGVLNYGYTF; CDR3nt: TGTGCCAGCAGCACGACAGGAGTTCTTAACTATGGCTACACCTTC
d_gene: TRBD2; v_gene: TRBV4-2; abundance: -; j_gene: TRBJ2-7; CDR3aa: CASSQLTSGGLPYEQYF; CDR3nt: TGTGCCAGCAGCCAGCTGACTAGCGGGGGGCTTCCCTACGAGCAGTACTTC
d_gene: TRBD1; v_gene: TRBV18; abundance: -; j_gene: TRBJ2-1; CDR3aa: CASSPFAGTEQFNEQFF; CDR3nt: TGTGCCAGCTCACCCTTCGCCGGGACAGAGCAATTCAATGAGCAGTTCTTC
d_gene: TRBD1; v_gene: TRBV24-1; abundance: -; j_gene: TRBJ2-7; CDR3aa: CATSDSRQGTDEQYF; CDR3nt: TGTGCCACCAGTGATTCGAGACAGGGGACTGACGAGCAGTACTTC
d_gene: TRBD1; v_gene: TRBV5-1; abundance: -; j_gene: TRBJ2-3; CDR3aa: CASSSSSGGTTDTQYF; CDR3nt: TGCGCCAGCAGCTCCTCGTCAGGGGGTACCACAGATACGCAGTATTTT
d_gene: -; v_gene: TRBV9; abundance: -; j_gene: TRBJ1-3; CDR3aa: CASSVMGPVGSGNTIYF; CDR3nt: TGTGCCAGCAGCGTTATGGGGCCGGTAGGCTCTGGAAACACCATATATTTT